The source of this T cell receptor beta chain is a study of cytomegalovirus exposure and HLA in healthy donors. The CDR3 is 16 residues long. Losses at the gene ends were 5 bases for V and 7 bases for J; bases not matched to a gene: 11. Germline CDR1 is PRHDT and CDR2 is FYEKMQ (reference sequence). Both 60 Vbeta primers and 13 Jbeta primers went into the PCR. TCRdb keeps only in-frame clones here, not all; method: immunoSEQ multiplex PCR. In the table there are roughly 200,000 clones, roughly 85% of which are singletons. This clone showed up just once. The target antigen is unknown. General study findings and limits: It was approximately 170 TCR beta chains that were listed as cytomegalovirus-associated. Further analysis, carried out later, found HLA-associated TCR beta chains more clonally expanded than equally common other chains. Excluded: some indistinguishable V segments such as TRBV6-2 and TRBV6-3. Most subjects' HLA-A and HLA-B alleles were reportedly predicted from TCR beta sequences.

The source material was PBMCs. This TCR was recovered from a woman in her forties in good health and CMV-seronegative. V gene TRBV13 combines with J gene TRBJ2-1; 10 positions match TRBD1. CDR3 sequence reads: CASSGFDRGHSNEQFF. The CDR3 DNA follows: TGTGCCAGCAGCGGGTTCGACAGGGGGCATTCTAATGAGCAGTTCTTC.